This TCR beta chain was captured in a study of blood T cell repertoires in COVID-19. Study-level information: Italy, Spain and the United States were the sources of the convalescent and acute COVID-19 samples. In each case, the material was cDNA or gDNA derived from T cells, B-cell-depleted T cells, or PBMCs.

TCRdb keeps only in-frame clones here, not all; method: immunoSEQ multiplex PCR. The table records about 90,000 clones, 75% to 90% of them present only once. The CDR3 is made up of 17 amino acids. The trim removed 4 bases at V and 4 bases at J, leaving 13 bases unmatched. Germline V gives CDR1 KGHSH, CDR2 LQKENI. The rearrangement uses TRBV18 and TRBJ2-1, with 7 bases that match TRBD2. The sequenced sample was peripheral blood. The TCR originated in a male donor with acute or convalescent COVID-19. CDR3 in amino acids: CASSLPSSGGWYNEQFF. The CDR3 bases are TGTGCCAGCTCACTCCCGAGCTCCGGGGGGTGGTACAATGAGCAGTTCTTC.